The clone carrying this TCR beta chain has more than one count but fewer than ten. What it recognizes is unknown. The sample belongs to a study of early T cells in non-severe SARS-CoV-2 infection. cDNA molecules, individually, were tagged with unique molecular identifiers. Via MiXCR, TCRdb re-called the 5' RACE reads, giving one row per CDR3 protein. The table includes 55,000 to 70,000 distinct CDR3 sequences, around 12% detected once. Whole-study findings and limits: VDJdb matching, biased toward anti-spike CD8 responses, missed private and CD4 specificities.

Sequences were derived from whole blood, sampled at baseline. The clonotype was recovered from an adult who was a healthcare worker with PCR-confirmed SARS-CoV-2 infection or an uninfected control (not recorded which). The donor label of this sample is uncertain.

CDR3 residues: CASSQARGGNTIYF. CDR3 in DNA: TGTGCCAGTAGCCAAGCCCGGGGTGGAAACACCATATATTTT. The chain links TRBV19 to TRBJ1-3; D remains unclear. Germline CDR1 LNHDA, CDR2 SQIVND (reference sequence). The CDR3 runs 14 residues. V lost 6 bases to trimming and J lost 3 bases, with 12 bases between them.